These 28 T cell receptor beta chains came from one sample sequenced in a study of shared clonotypes between healthy human individuals. Using immunoSEQ multiplex PCR, the repertoire was profiled, and TCRdb retains in-frame clones only, with some absent. The sample shows fewer than 600,000 clones, roughly 80% of them seen only once. Source material: PBMCs. The receptors here all came from a woman between 35 and 50 years old in good health. Some clones in this sample may be carry-over from other donors' samples.

V gene TRBV9 combines with J gene TRBJ2-1; maybe TRBD2 (5 bases). The germline CDR1 and CDR2 sequences are SGDLS and YYNGEE. V was shortened by 4 bases and J by 0 bases, with 14 bases between the two germline ends. The CDR3 covers 16 residues. Here the CDR3 reads CASSPVGRGSYNEQFF. The CDR3 DNA sequence: TGTGCCAGCAGCCCAGTGGGGAGAGGCTCCTACAATGAGCAGTTCTTC.

The chain carries TRBV7-9 and TRBJ1-4; no firm D call. V lost 5 bases, J lost 0 bases, and 10 bases lay in between. The CDR3 is 15 residues long. Germline V gene lookup returns CDR1 SEHNR and CDR2 FQNEAQ (reference sequence). The CDR3 DNA is TGTGCCAGCAGCCCGATAGCAGCAACTAATGAAAAACTGTTTTTT. It translates to CASSPIAATNEKLFF. The full variable domain, its missing parts supplied by reference TRBV7-9 and TRBJ1-4, is DTGVSQNPRHKITKRGQNVTFRCDPISEHNRLYWYRQTLGQGPEFLTYFQNEAQLEKSRLLSDRFSAERPKGSFSTLEIQRTEQGDSAMYLCASSPIAATNEKLFFGSGTQLSVL.

This chain uses TRBV9 with TRBJ2-3; TRBD1 is a possible D gene (5 bases). The CDR3 consists of 16 residues. Germline V gene lookup returns CDR1 SGDLS and CDR2 YYNGEE. Deletions cut 3 bases from V and 4 bases from J, with 18 bases between. DNA for the CDR3: TGTGCCAGCAGCGATCCAGGGTTTCAATTCCCAGATACGCAGTATTTT. Protein product: CASSDPGFQFPDTQYF.

J is TRBJ2-2 and V is TRBV7-9; a possible D gene is TRBD1 (6 bases). The V gene lost 5 bases and the J gene lost 2 bases, with 12 bases spanning the gap. This CDR3 region has 15 residues. CDR1 and CDR2 (germline): SEHNR, FQNEAQ (reference sequence). CDR3 nucleotide sequence: TGTGCCAGCAGCATTACAGGGACCAACACCGGGGAGCTGTTTTTT. Residues: CASSITGTNTGELFF.

J is TRBJ1-1 and V is TRBV4-2; D may be TRBD1 (5 bases). CDR1 and CDR2 from the germline V gene are LGHNA and YNFKEQ. The CDR3 extends over 16 amino acids. Trimming removed 0 bases at V and 5 bases at J, with 16 bases between. In DNA, the CDR3 is TGTGCCAGCAGCCAAGATGCGGGGCCTCTTCTAACTGAAGCTTTCTTT. Amino acids: CASSQDAGPLLTEAFF.

V gene TRBV7-2 combines with J gene TRBJ2-7, with D unclear. V was cut by 5 bases and J by 6 bases, with 14 bases left in between. Per the germline V gene, CDR1 is SGHTA and CDR2 is FQGNSA. The CDR3 length is 13 residues. CDR3 DNA: TGTGCCAGCAGCCGCGGACGGCTTAGCGAGCAGTACTTC. Its translation: CASSRGRLSEQYF.

The gene calls are TRBV28 and TRBJ1-2; D gene uncertain. The CDR3 loop spans 13 amino acids. V gave up 6 bases and J gave up 8 bases, with 16 bases separating them. Germline V gene sequence: CDR1 MDHEN, CDR2 SYDVKM. The CDR3 DNA is TGTGCCAGCAGGCCCACTTCCCTATGGGGCTACACCTTC. Translation: CASRPTSLWGYTF.

The chain employs TRBV14 and TRBJ2-7; D call uncertain. The CDR3 has 12 amino acids. Trimming stripped 0 bases from V and 3 bases from J, with 3 bases between. The germline V gene encodes CDR1 SGHDN and CDR2 FVKESK. The CDR3 here is CASSQDFYEQYF. DNA for the CDR3: TGTGCCAGCAGCCAAGATTTCTACGAGCAGTACTTC. The full variable domain, its missing parts supplied by reference TRBV14 and TRBJ2-7, is EAGVTQFPSHSVIEKGQTVTLRCDPISGHDNLYWYRRVMGKEIKFLLHFVKESKQDESGMPNNRFLAERTGGTYSTLKVQPAELEDSGVYFCASSQDFYEQYFGPGTRLTVT.

This clone was seen a handful of times. V is TRBV29-1 and J is TRBJ2-7; 7 bases line up with TRBD1. J gave up 2 bases and V 4 bases, and 8 bases lay outside the gene matches. Germline lookup yields CDR1 SQVTM and CDR2 ANQGSEA. This CDR3 spans 14 amino acids. This CDR3 is CSVVGTGVTYEQYF. The DNA of the CDR3 is TGCAGCGTTGTTGGTACAGGGGTCACCTACGAGCAGTACTTC.

CDR3 amino acids: CASRKLTTTYNEQFF. The CDR3 bases are TGTGCCAGCAGGAAGCTAACTACCACCTACAATGAGCAGTTCTTC. The J gene is TRBJ2-1, the V gene TRBV27, with unresolved D. V lost 6 bases to trimming and J lost 2 bases, with 14 bases between them. The CDR3 runs 15 residues. Germline-derived CDR1 and CDR2 are MNHEY and SMNVEV (reference sequence).

The rearrangement links TRBV18 to TRBJ2-5, with 12 bases matching TRBD1. CDR1 is KGHSH, CDR2 LQKENI, per germline. The CDR3 length is 15 residues. V lost 2 bases to trimming and J lost 4 bases; unmatched junction nucleotides: 2. CDR3 region: CASSPGTGGRETQYF. CDR3 bases: TGTGCCAGCTCACCAGGGACAGGGGGCCGAGAGACCCAGTACTTC.

Only one count was recorded for this clone. V gene TRBV27 combines with J gene TRBJ2-7; D possibly corresponds to TRBD2 (5 bases). Germline V gene data show CDR1 as MNHEY and CDR2 as SMNVEV (reference sequence). The V end was cut by 0 bases, the J end by 1 base, with 10 bases between. This CDR3 has 15 amino acids. Here the CDR3 reads CASSLSSDGSYEQYF. The CDR3 DNA is TGTGCCAGCAGTTTATCTAGCGATGGTTCCTACGAGCAGTACTTC.

The V and J genes are TRBV27 and TRBJ2-5; 7 bases are shared with TRBD2. The tail of the sequence fits TRBJ2-7 better, so the J call may be wrong. The germline V gene encodes CDR1 MNHEY and CDR2 SMNVEV (reference sequence). This CDR3 has 14 amino acids. The CDR3 loop reads CASRGSGKAYEQYF. The CDR3, as DNA: TGTGCCAGCAGGGGGAGCGGGAAGGCCTACGAGCAGTACTTC.

The chain links TRBV19 to TRBJ2-1; D is unresolved. This CDR3 comprises 16 residues. With 7 bases removed from V and 1 base from J, the gap between germline ends came to 17 bases. The germline gives CDR1 LNHDA, CDR2 SQIVND (reference sequence). CDR3 sequence reads: CASTPLATLSYNEQFF. CDR3 nucleotide sequence: TGTGCCAGTACCCCCCTTGCGACCCTGTCCTACAATGAGCAGTTCTTC. Full variable domain (rest looked up from reference TRBV19 and TRBJ2-1): DGGITQSPKYLFRKEGQNVTLSCEQNLNHDAMYWYRQDPGQGLRLIYYSQIVNDFQKGDIAEGYSVSREKKESFPLTVTSAQKNPTAFYLCASTPLATLSYNEQFFGPGTRLTVL.

This clone was observed once. The chain is built from TRBV4-3 and TRBJ1-4; no firm D call. CDR1 LGHNA and CDR2 YSLEER come from the germline V gene. The V end was cut by 0 bases, the J end by 6 bases, with 2 bases between. The CDR3 sequence is 12 residues long. CDR3 DNA: TGCGCCAGCAGCCAAGATTATGAAAAACTGTTTTTT. Residues: CASSQDYEKLFF.

This clone was counted a few times. The CDR3 here is CASSSGLAGEQFF. CDR3 nucleotides: TGCGCCAGCAGCTCCGGACTAGCAGGTGAGCAGTTCTTC. This chain uses TRBV5-1 with TRBJ2-1, with 8 bases that match TRBD2. V was pared by 3 bases and J by 9 bases, with 5 bases of the junction left unmatched. The CDR3 has 13 amino acids. CDR1 and CDR2 (germline): SGHRS, YFSETQ.

The chain combines TRBV7-9 with TRBJ2-1; 9 bases are shared with TRBD2. Germline V lookup: CDR1 SEHNR, CDR2 FQNEAQ (reference sequence). The CDR3 totals 13 residues. Trimming cost V 3 bases and J 8 bases; bases outside gene matches: 2. CDR3 loop: CASSFGGRDEQFF. For the CDR3, the DNA is TGTGCCAGCAGCTTCGGCGGGAGGGATGAGCAGTTCTTC.

This clone was observed a handful of times. J is TRBJ2-3 and V is TRBV7-7; a weak D match, TRBD1 (6 bases). V lost 5 bases, J lost 1 base, and 13 bases lay in between. Germline lookup yields CDR1 SSHAT and CDR2 FNYEAQ (reference sequence). The CDR3 totals 15 residues. In DNA, the CDR3 is TGTGCCAGCAGCACAGGGTTAGGTGGCACAGATACGCAGTATTTT. This encodes CASSTGLGGTDTQYF.

The rearrangement links TRBV11-2 to TRBJ1-2; TRBD1 matches 9 bases. V shed 4 bases, J shed 4 bases, and the junction held 1 base outside the gene matches. Germline loops: CDR1 SGHAT, CDR2 FQNNGV. CDR3 size: 13 residues. CDR3 sequence (DNA): TGTGCCAGCAGCTCGGGACAGGGCTATGGCTACACCTTC. Its protein product is CASSSGQGYGYTF. Filled out from reference TRBV11-2 and TRBJ1-2, the complete variable domain reads EAGVAQSPRYKIIEKRQSVAFWCNPISGHATLYWYQQILGQGPKLLIQFQNNGVVDDSQLPKDRFSAERLKGVDSTLKIQPAKLEDSAVYLCASSSGQGYGYTFGSGTRLTVV.

V usage is TRBV6-1 and J usage is TRBJ2-5; TRBD1 is a possible D gene (6 bases). This CDR3 has 13 amino acids. Germline lookup yields CDR1 MNHNS and CDR2 SASEGT. V dropped 6 bases and J dropped 4 bases, with 12 bases sitting between them. The CDR3 protein is CASRAGVRETQYF. The CDR3 DNA reads TGTGCCAGCAGGGCAGGGGTGCGAGAGACCCAGTACTTC.

V gene TRBV15 combines with J gene TRBJ2-7, with 10 bases matching TRBD1. The CDR3 has 13 residues. J was trimmed by 6 bases and V by 1 base; bases with no gene match: 0. Germline CDR1 reads LNHNV; CDR2 reads YYDKDF (reference sequence). The DNA of the CDR3 is TGTGCCACCAGCAGAGGGACAGGGGGCGAGCAGTACTTC. Its translation is CATSRGTGGEQYF.

This chain's CDR3 is CASSTPGGRVWEQYF. CDR3 DNA: TGTGCCAGCAGCACTCCTGGGGGGCGCGTATGGGAGCAGTACTTC. The chain couples TRBV28 to TRBJ2-7; D tentatively reads TRBD1 or TRBD2 (6 bases each). V dropped 6 bases and J dropped 7 bases, with 22 bases sitting between them. CDR1 is MDHEN and CDR2 is SYDVKM in the germline V gene. The CDR3 is made up of 15 amino acids. The entire variable domain, with the rest obtained from reference TRBV28 and TRBJ2-7, is as follows: DVKVTQSSRYLVKRTGEKVFLECVQDMDHENMFWYRQDPGLGLRLIYFSYDVKMKEKGDIPEGYSVSREKKERFSLILESASTNQTSMYLCASSTPGGRVWEQYFGPGTRLTVT.

V is TRBV30 and J is TRBJ1-5; D ambiguous. Trimming cost V 5 bases and J 0 bases, with 20 bases left between them. Germline CDR1 GTSNPN, CDR2 SVGIG (reference sequence). The CDR3 spans 17 residues. The CDR3, as DNA: TGTGCCTGGGGATTTTCTCTGGGCAGTTATAGCAATCAGCCCCAGCATTTT. Amino acid sequence: CAWGFSLGSYSNQPQHF.

In its sample, this clone was seen a few times. The rearrangement links TRBV28 to TRBJ2-2; 10 nucleotides line up with TRBD2. V lost 1 base, J lost 7 bases, and 6 bases stayed unmatched. Germline V gene lookup returns CDR1 MDHEN and CDR2 SYDVKM. The CDR3 is 16 amino acids. The CDR3 sequence: CASSLLPSGSGGELFF. The CDR3 nucleotides are TGTGCCAGCAGTTTATTGCCTAGCGGGAGTGGCGGGGAGCTGTTTTTT.

This rearrangement joins TRBV27 to TRBJ1-5; 9 positions agree with TRBD1. This CDR3 has 16 residues. Germline V gives CDR1 MNHEY, CDR2 SMNVEV (reference sequence). With 2 bases clipped from V and 6 bases from J, the junction kept 8 bases outside the gene matches. CDR3 coding DNA: TGTGCCAGCAGTTTAGAAAGGGGGACAGGGACTCAGCCCCAGCATTTT. It encodes CASSLERGTGTQPQHF.

This chain joins TRBV11-2 and TRBJ1-3; D call uncertain. The V gene's germline CDR1 is SGHAT and CDR2 FQNNGV. V was cut by 1 base and J by 0 bases, with 10 bases left in between. The CDR3 loop spans 16 amino acids. As DNA, the CDR3 is TGTGCCAGCAGCTTAGCGGGAATTGCCTCTGGAAACACCATATATTTT. This translates into CASSLAGIASGNTIYF.

With regard to this clone: The same CDR3 can be traced to other DNA sequences in this sample. CDR3 region: CASSLDGDSNQPQHF. In nucleotides, the CDR3 is TGCGCCAGCAGCTTGGATGGGGATAGCAATCAGCCCCAGCATTTT. The chain uses TRBV5-1 and TRBJ1-5; no firm D call. The V and J ends lost 0 bases and 0 bases respectively, with 7 bases between them. CDR1 is SGHRS, CDR2 YFSETQ, per germline. The CDR3 spans 15 residues.

Here the CDR3 DNA reads TGCGCCAGCAGCTCGAAACTAGGGCGCGGTGTAGATACGCAGTATTTT. It translates to CASSSKLGRGVDTQYF. The chain combines TRBV4-3 with TRBJ2-3; a possible D gene is TRBD2 (5 bases). V lost 5 bases to trimming and J lost 5 bases, with 20 bases between them. From germline, CDR1 is LGHNA and CDR2 YSLEER. This CDR3 is built from 16 residues.